These T cell receptor beta chains were read from a single sample in a study of cytomegalovirus exposure and HLA in healthy donors. Sequenced by immunoSEQ multiplex PCR; TCRdb stores in-frame clones only, minus some. The data contain around 160,000 clones, about 85% of them singletons. Material for sequencing was PBMCs. The receptors were sampled from a man aged 30-40 years in good health and CMV-seropositive. The CDR3 runs from the conserved cysteine through the conserved F or W. A D gene is named only where the DNA matches it firmly. Not all rows give a size; the values are once, few, many and, for expanded clones, a class.

CASSPGQGSDTEAFF,TGTGCCAGCAGTCCGGGACAGGGATCGGACACTGAAGCTTTCTTT,TRBD1,TRBJ1-1,once,TRBV6-5
CASRNRDRVYEQYF,TGTGCCAGCAGGAACCGGGACAGGGTCTACGAGCAGTACTTC,TRBD1,TRBJ2-7,NA,TRBV6-4
CASSRGTATNEKLFF,TGTGCCAGCTCAAGGGGGACCGCAACTAATGAAAAACTGTTTTTT,NA,TRBJ1-4,NA,TRBV27
CASSPSGGAVEQYF,TGTGCCAGCTCACCCAGCGGGGGGGCCGTCGAGCAGTACTTC,TRBD2,TRBJ2-7,NA,TRBV18
CASSVGTGGFYEQYF,TGTGCCAGCAGCGTCGGGACAGGGGGCTTCTACGAGCAGTACTTC,TRBD1,TRBJ2-7,NA,TRBV7-8
CAWGDRAGQPQHF,TGTGCCTGGGGGGACAGGGCGGGACAGCCCCAGCATTTT,TRBD1,TRBJ1-5,NA,TRBV30
CASSERAGGRGTGELFF,TGTGCCAGCAGTGAGCGTGCGGGGGGGCGGGGCACCGGGGAGCTGTTTTTT,TRBD2,TRBJ2-2,NA,TRBV2
CASSLRGGDRPFF,TGTGCCAGCAGCTTACGGGGAGGGGACAGGCCTTTCTTC,NA,TRBJ2-7,few,TRBV7-6
CASSREGGGKKLFF,TGTGCCAGCAGCCGGGAAGGGGGCGGGAAAAAACTGTTTTTT,TRBD1,TRBJ1-4,NA,TRBV27
CASSQDPGPPGVGYTF,TGCGCCAGCAGCCAAGATCCCGGGCCTCCGGGAGTGGGCTACACCTTC,NA,TRBJ1-2,NA,TRBV4-3
CASSAGGTDNSPLHF,TGTGCCAGCAGCGCCGGGGGGACGGACAATTCACCCCTCCACTTT,NA,TRBJ1-6,NA,TRBV9
CASSPVGLRDQPQHF,TGCGCCAGCAGCCCTGTGGGGCTAAGGGATCAGCCCCAGCATTTT,NA,TRBJ1-5,NA,TRBV5-1
CASSFPLSLYSDTQYF,TGTGCCAGCAGCTTTCCTCTTAGTCTGTACAGTGATACGCAGTATTTT,NA,TRBJ2-3,NA,TRBV7-9
CASSHEGLNSPLHF,TGCGCCAGCAGCCACGAAGGACTAAATTCACCCCTCCACTTT,NA,TRBJ1-6,NA,TRBV4-1
CASSSRQGQETQYF,TGTGCCAGCAGCTCCCGACAGGGCCAAGAGACCCAGTACTTC,TRBD1,TRBJ2-5,NA,TRBV5-8
CASSHRLSGEQYF,TGTGCCAGCAGTCACCGTCTTAGCGGCGAGCAGTACTTC,NA,TRBJ2-7,NA,TRBV27
CASSLRPARDTQYF,TGTGCCAGCAGCTTAAGACCGGCCAGGGATACGCAGTATTTT,NA,TRBJ2-3,NA,TRBV5-6
CASSQGDSYNEQFF,TGCGCCAGCAGCCAAGGGGACTCTTACAATGAGCAGTTCTTC,NA,TRBJ2-1,NA,TRBV4-3